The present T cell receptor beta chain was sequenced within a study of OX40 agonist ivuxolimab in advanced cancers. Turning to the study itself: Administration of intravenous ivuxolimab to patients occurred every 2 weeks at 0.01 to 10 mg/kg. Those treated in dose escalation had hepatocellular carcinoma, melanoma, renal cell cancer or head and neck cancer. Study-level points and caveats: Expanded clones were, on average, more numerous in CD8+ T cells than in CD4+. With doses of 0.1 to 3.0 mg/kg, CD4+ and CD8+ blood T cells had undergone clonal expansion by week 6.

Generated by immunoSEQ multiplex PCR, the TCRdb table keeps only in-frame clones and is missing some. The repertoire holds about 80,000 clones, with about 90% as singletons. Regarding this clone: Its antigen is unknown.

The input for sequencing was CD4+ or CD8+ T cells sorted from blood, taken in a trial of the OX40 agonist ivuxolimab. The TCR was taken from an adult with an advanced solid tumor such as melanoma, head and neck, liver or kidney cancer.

Here the CDR3 reads CASSGGLANTEAFF. The CDR3 DNA follows: TGTGCCAGCAGTGGAGGGTTGGCGAACACTGAAGCTTTCTTT. The chain combines TRBV6-5 with TRBJ1-1, with no clear D. The CDR3 runs to 14 residues. CDR1 MNHEY and CDR2 SVGAGI come from the germline V gene. The V gene lost 5 bases and the J gene lost 1 base, with 11 bases spanning the gap.